The following is a TCR beta chain sequence with its context. These data come from a study of blood T cell repertoires in COVID-19. Whole-study context: Sites in the United States, Italy and Spain provided acute and convalescent COVID-19 samples.

Germline V gives CDR1 MGHDK, CDR2 SYGVNS. The CDR3 length is 16 residues. Unmatched junction bases numbered 3, after V lost 1 base and J lost 0 bases. Using immunoSEQ multiplex PCR, the repertoire was profiled, and TCRdb retains in-frame clones only, with some absent. The data hold roughly 36,000 clones, with over 90% observed a single time. Material: peripheral blood. This chain joins TRBV25-1 and TRBJ2-1, with 7 bases fitting TRBD1. The source of this sequence is a man aged 55 to 69 with active or convalescent COVID-19. The CDR3, as DNA: TGTGCCAGCAGTGAATCCTACAGGGGCTCCTACAATGAGCAGTTCTTC. As protein: CASSESYRGSYNEQFF.